These T cell receptor beta chains were read from a single sample in a study of blood T cell repertoires in COVID-19. TCRdb's table, derived via immunoSEQ multiplex PCR, lists solely in-frame clones and lacks some. This sample has under 70,000 clones, with roughly 84% found just once. The sample taken for sequencing was peripheral blood. The source of these receptors is a woman aged 80 or over with active or convalescent COVID-19. CDR3s include the opening cysteine and the closing phenylalanine or tryptophan. D genes are given only for firm matches. Where a row states a size, it is once, few, many or the class of an expanded clone; other rows omit it.

d_call: TRBD1; clone_size: NA; cdr3_length: 14; j_call: TRBJ2-7; v_call: TRBV9; cdr3_nt: TGTGCCAGCAGCGTAGGGACAGGGATCCACGAGCAGTACTTC; cdr3_aa: CASSVGTGIHEQYF
d_call: NA; clone_size: once; cdr3_length: 15; j_call: TRBJ1-5; v_call: TRBV28; cdr3_nt: TGTGCCAGCAGTTTGGCTCGGGGGGCGAGTCAGCCCCAGCATTTT; cdr3_aa: CASSLARGASQPQHF
d_call: NA; clone_size: NA; cdr3_length: 15; j_call: TRBJ2-7; v_call: TRBV14; cdr3_nt: TGTGCCAGCAGCCCCCAACTAGCTACGTTTTACGAGCAGTACTTC; cdr3_aa: CASSPQLATFYEQYF
d_call: NA; clone_size: few; cdr3_length: 15; j_call: TRBJ2-1; v_call: TRBV9; cdr3_nt: TGTGCCAGCAGCGTAGGAGGTAGCCCGGTCGATGAGCAGTTCTTC; cdr3_aa: CASSVGGSPVDEQFF
d_call: TRBD2; clone_size: NA; cdr3_length: 16; j_call: TRBJ2-1; v_call: TRBV7-9; cdr3_nt: TGTGCCAGCAGCCCCAACCGGCGGGGGGGCACGAATGAGCAGTTCTTC; cdr3_aa: CASSPNRRGGTNEQFF
d_call: NA; clone_size: NA; cdr3_length: 13; j_call: TRBJ1-3; v_call: TRBV7-9; cdr3_nt: TGTGCCAGCAGTTCGGAGAGTGGAAACACCATATATTTT; cdr3_aa: CASSSESGNTIYF
d_call: NA; clone_size: NA; cdr3_length: 12; j_call: TRBJ2-2; v_call: TRBV5-1; cdr3_nt: TGCGCCAGCAGCCTTCAGTTGGGGGAGCTGTTTTTT; cdr3_aa: CASSLQLGELFF
d_call: TRBD1; clone_size: NA; cdr3_length: 15; j_call: TRBJ1-1; v_call: TRBV19; cdr3_nt: TGTGCCAGTAGTTCAAGGATAAGGGGGCGGCCTGAAGCTTTCTTT; cdr3_aa: CASSSRIRGRPEAFF
d_call: NA; clone_size: NA; cdr3_length: 14; j_call: TRBJ2-5; v_call: TRBV2; cdr3_nt: TGTGCCGGGGCCTGGGGGCCGGCAGGAGAGACCCAGTACTTC; cdr3_aa: CAGAWGPAGETQYF
d_call: NA; clone_size: NA; cdr3_length: 13; j_call: TRBJ2-1; v_call: TRBV5-1; cdr3_nt: TGCGCCAGCAGCGGGGAGACCTACAATGAGCAGTTCTTC; cdr3_aa: CASSGETYNEQFF
d_call: NA; clone_size: NA; cdr3_length: 16; j_call: TRBJ1-3; v_call: TRBV4-1; cdr3_nt: TGCGCCAGCAGCCAAGAGTCCCTAGCTGGGGGAAACACCATATATTTT; cdr3_aa: CASSQESLAGGNTIYF
d_call: NA; clone_size: NA; cdr3_length: 12; j_call: TRBJ1-1; v_call: TRBV6-6; cdr3_nt: TGTGCCAGCAGTTACGCGGCAGGGCGGCCTTTCTTT; cdr3_aa: CASSYAAGRPFF
d_call: NA; clone_size: NA; cdr3_length: 11; j_call: TRBJ1-1; v_call: TRBV6-2/TRBV6-3; cdr3_nt: TGTGCCAGCAGTTACCGTACTGCGGCTTTCTTT; cdr3_aa: CASSYRTAAFF
d_call: NA; clone_size: NA; cdr3_length: 13; j_call: TRBJ1-1; v_call: TRBV6-6; cdr3_nt: TGTGCCAGCAGACCGGGGGGGAACACTGAAGCTTTCTTT; cdr3_aa: CASRPGGNTEAFF
d_call: TRBD1; clone_size: once; cdr3_length: 15; j_call: TRBJ1-1; v_call: TRBV29-1; cdr3_nt: TGCAGCGTCCGACAGGGGTGGGGGATGAACACTGAAGCTTTCTTT; cdr3_aa: CSVRQGWGMNTEAFF
d_call: NA; clone_size: NA; cdr3_length: 16; j_call: TRBJ1-4; v_call: TRBV5-1; cdr3_nt: TGCGCCAGCAGCTTGGACTTAGGGGCGGGGGGCGAAAAACTGTTTTTT; cdr3_aa: CASSLDLGAGGEKLFF
d_call: TRBD1; clone_size: NA; cdr3_length: 15; j_call: TRBJ1-5; v_call: TRBV19; cdr3_nt: TGTGCCAGTAGTATGACAGGGGAAAGCAATCAGCCCCAGCATTTT; cdr3_aa: CASSMTGESNQPQHF
d_call: TRBD1; clone_size: NA; cdr3_length: 15; j_call: TRBJ2-3; v_call: TRBV7-2; cdr3_nt: TGTGCCAGCAGCCCTCAGGGGGCTTTGACAGATACGCAGTATTTT; cdr3_aa: CASSPQGALTDTQYF
d_call: NA; clone_size: NA; cdr3_length: 14; j_call: TRBJ2-5; v_call: TRBV15; cdr3_nt: TGTGCCACCAGCAAGATGACAGAGCAAGAGACCCAGTACTTC; cdr3_aa: CATSKMTEQETQYF
d_call: NA; clone_size: NA; cdr3_length: 13; j_call: TRBJ1-4; v_call: TRBV24-1; cdr3_nt: TGTGCCACCAGTGCGCCCCCAGATGAAAAACTGTTTTTT; cdr3_aa: CATSAPPDEKLFF
d_call: NA; clone_size: NA; cdr3_length: 14; j_call: TRBJ2-5; v_call: TRBV11-2; cdr3_nt: TGTGCCAGCAGCTTAGAGTACAGCCAAGAGACCCAGTACTTC; cdr3_aa: CASSLEYSQETQYF
d_call: TRBD1; clone_size: few; cdr3_length: 15; j_call: TRBJ1-1; v_call: TRBV6-4; cdr3_nt: TGTGCCAGCAGTGACACAGCGGGACAGGGGTCTCAAGCTTTCTTT; cdr3_aa: CASSDTAGQGSQAFF
d_call: NA; clone_size: NA; cdr3_length: 17; j_call: TRBJ2-6; v_call: TRBV5-1; cdr3_nt: TGCGCCAGCAGTCAGGGCGGAATAAGCTCTGGGGCCAACGTCCTGACTTTC; cdr3_aa: CASSQGGISSGANVLTF
d_call: TRBD1; clone_size: NA; cdr3_length: 13; j_call: TRBJ2-7; v_call: TRBV6-5; cdr3_nt: TGTGCCAGCACCTGGGACAGGGGAGACGAGCAGTACTTC; cdr3_aa: CASTWDRGDEQYF
d_call: NA; clone_size: NA; cdr3_length: 16; j_call: TRBJ2-1; v_call: TRBV5-5; cdr3_nt: TGTGCCAGCAGCTTGGATATAGACAGCTCCTACAATGAGCAGTTCTTC; cdr3_aa: CASSLDIDSSYNEQFF
d_call: NA; clone_size: few; cdr3_length: 16; j_call: TRBJ2-3; v_call: TRBV5-1; cdr3_nt: TGCGCCAGCAGCTTGTTCGGCGGGGGCAGCACAGATACGCAGTATTTT; cdr3_aa: CASSLFGGGSTDTQYF
d_call: NA; clone_size: NA; cdr3_length: 14; j_call: TRBJ1-4; v_call: TRBV5-1; cdr3_nt: TGCGCCAGCAGCGCGAACCTCGGGACAGAAAAACTGTTTTTT; cdr3_aa: CASSANLGTEKLFF
d_call: NA; clone_size: NA; cdr3_length: 14; j_call: TRBJ2-3; v_call: TRBV21-1; cdr3_nt: TGTGCCAGCAGCAAACGACTAGCGGGGGATACGCAGTATTTT; cdr3_aa: CASSKRLAGDTQYF
d_call: NA; clone_size: NA; cdr3_length: 15; j_call: TRBJ2-3; v_call: TRBV7-8; cdr3_nt: TGTGCCAGCAGCTTGAGGGCAGTGAGTGCAGATACGCAGTATTTT; cdr3_aa: CASSLRAVSADTQYF
d_call: NA; clone_size: NA; cdr3_length: 14; j_call: TRBJ2-7; v_call: TRBV5-1; cdr3_nt: TGCGCCAGCACTGGGGAGACCAATTCCTACGAGCAGTACTTC; cdr3_aa: CASTGETNSYEQYF
d_call: NA; clone_size: few; cdr3_length: 16; j_call: TRBJ2-7; v_call: TRBV3-1/TRBV3-2; cdr3_nt: TGTGCCAGCAGCCAAGATGGATCGGGACACTTATACGAGCAGTACTTC; cdr3_aa: CASSQDGSGHLYEQYF
d_call: NA; clone_size: NA; cdr3_length: 15; j_call: TRBJ2-6; v_call: TRBV6-4; cdr3_nt: TGTGCCAGCAGTGAGGACAGCTCTGGGGCCAACGTCCTGACTTTC; cdr3_aa: CASSEDSSGANVLTF
d_call: NA; clone_size: NA; cdr3_length: 14; j_call: TRBJ2-3; v_call: TRBV11-3; cdr3_nt: TGTGCCAGCAGCTTGAACAGGGGGGGAGATACGCAGTATTTT; cdr3_aa: CASSLNRGGDTQYF
d_call: TRBD1; clone_size: NA; cdr3_length: 14; j_call: TRBJ1-1; v_call: TRBV5-6; cdr3_nt: TGTGCCAGCAGCTTGCGGGACAGGGTACCTGAAGCTTTCTTT; cdr3_aa: CASSLRDRVPEAFF
d_call: NA; clone_size: NA; cdr3_length: 15; j_call: TRBJ2-7; v_call: TRBV9; cdr3_nt: TGTGCCAGCAGCCCCACCGGGGTTTGGTCCTACGAGCAGTACTTC; cdr3_aa: CASSPTGVWSYEQYF
d_call: NA; clone_size: NA; cdr3_length: 15; j_call: TRBJ1-1; v_call: TRBV19; cdr3_nt: TGTGCCAGTGGTTTGCTACAGGGATTGAACACTGAAGCTTTCTTT; cdr3_aa: CASGLLQGLNTEAFF
d_call: NA; clone_size: NA; cdr3_length: 11; j_call: TRBJ1-2; v_call: TRBV5-4; cdr3_nt: TGTGCCAGCAGCTTCTCCTATGGCTACACCTTC; cdr3_aa: CASSFSYGYTF
d_call: NA; clone_size: NA; cdr3_length: 13; j_call: TRBJ1-3; v_call: TRBV2; cdr3_nt: TGTGCCAGCAGTGCAGGGGAGGGGACCACCATATATTTT; cdr3_aa: CASSAGEGTTIYF
d_call: TRBD1; clone_size: NA; cdr3_length: 16; j_call: TRBJ1-4; v_call: TRBV2; cdr3_nt: TGTGCCAGCAGAGCCGACAGGGATGGGGGTGGCGAAAAACTGTTTTTT; cdr3_aa: CASRADRDGGGEKLFF
d_call: TRBD2; clone_size: NA; cdr3_length: 18; j_call: TRBJ2-1; v_call: TRBV24-1; cdr3_nt: TGTGCCACCAGTGATTCGACGTCCGGGACTAGCGGTTACAATGAGCAGTTCTTC; cdr3_aa: CATSDSTSGTSGYNEQFF
d_call: NA; clone_size: few; cdr3_length: 13; j_call: TRBJ2-7; v_call: TRBV9; cdr3_nt: TGTGCCAGCAGCGTTAGTCTTCCCTACGAGCAGTACTTC; cdr3_aa: CASSVSLPYEQYF